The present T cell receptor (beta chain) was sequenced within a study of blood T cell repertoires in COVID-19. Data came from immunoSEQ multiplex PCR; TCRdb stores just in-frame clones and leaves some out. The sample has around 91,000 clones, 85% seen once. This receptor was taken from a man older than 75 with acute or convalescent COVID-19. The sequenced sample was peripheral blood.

CDR3 protein: CASCRGPNQPQHF. Written as DNA, the CDR3 is TGTGCCAGCTGCAGGGGGCCCAATCAGCCCCAGCATTTT. This chain links TRBV6-5 with TRBJ1-5; 8 bases line up with TRBD1. CDR1 and CDR2 (germline): MNHEY, SVGAGI. The V segment lost 8 bases and the J segment 3 bases; nucleotides outside the gene matches: 3. The CDR3 spans 13 residues.